Listed here are 19 T cell receptor beta chains from one sample, sequenced in a study of T cells in Graves' hyperthyroidism and ophthalmopathy. Researchers amplified the TCR beta CDR3 regions from RNA transcripts. First-round RT-PCR of the TCR CDR3 relied on the HTBI primer set. One entry per CDR3 protein results from TCRdb running MiXCR on the multiplex PCR reads. Of hundreds of thousands of distinct CDR3 sequences in the sample, around 13% were seen once. The sequenced sample was blood. The receptors here all came from a young woman with Graves' hyperthyroidism that later progressed to Graves' ophthalmopathy.

This clonotype was picked up a small number of times. The chain joins TRBV3-2 to TRBJ1-1; TRBD1 reflects the table's D call only, with no check against the DNA. TRBV3-2 is shown as a pseudogene. The CDR3 loop spans 19 amino acids. CDR3 in amino acids: CASSQDRRRQGYMNTEAFF. DNA for the CDR3: TGTGCCAGCAGCCAAGATCGGAGGAGACAGGGGTACATGAACACTGAAGCTTTCTTT.

This clonotype was seen at least ten times. The chain recombines TRBV19 with TRBJ1-5; 11 positions agree with TRBD1. Germline CDR1 and CDR2: LNHDA and SQIVND (reference sequence). Trimming cost V 5 bases and J 7 bases; bases outside gene matches: 19. This CDR3 comprises 19 residues. CDR3 sequence: CASSGLRTGGFREGQPQHF. In nucleotides, the CDR3 is TGTGCCAGTAGTGGGTTGAGGACAGGGGGCTTTCGGGAGGGGCAGCCCCAGCATTTT.

This clonotype was recorded many times. V is TRBV5-1 and J is TRBJ2-1, with D unclear. This CDR3 region has 14 residues. Trimming pared 0 bases from V and 7 bases from J, leaving 11 bases between. Germline V gene data show CDR1 as SGHRS and CDR2 as YFSETQ. CDR3 sequence: CASSLAKSVNEQFF. The CDR3, as DNA: TGCGCCAGCAGCTTGGCCAAAAGCGTGAATGAGCAGTTCTTC. The whole variable domain, remainder taken from reference TRBV5-1 and TRBJ2-1, is KAGVTQTPRYLIKTRGQQVTLSCSPISGHRSVSWYQQTPGQGLQFLFEYFSETQRNKGNFPGRFSGRQFSNSRSEMNVSTLELGDSALYLCASSLAKSVNEQFFGPGTRLTVL.

This clonotype was seen repeatedly, ten times or more. The gene calls are TRBV7-3 and TRBJ1-1; no reliable D call. The CDR3 has 13 amino acids. Germline V gene data show CDR1 as SGHTA and CDR2 as FQGTGA. V was trimmed by 0 bases and J by 9 bases, leaving 11 bases between them. CDR3 DNA: TGTGCCAGCAGCTTAACGTGGCAGCGAAAAGCTTTCTTT. The encoded protein is CASSLTWQRKAFF.

This clonotype was detected a few times. The chain is built from TRBV25-1 and TRBJ2-3; 7 bases map to TRBD2. The CDR3 sequence is 15 residues long. The germline CDR1 and CDR2 sequences are MGHDK and SYGVNS. With 8 bases clipped from V and 2 bases from J, the junction kept 10 bases outside the gene matches. CDR3 DNA: TGTGCCAGCCTATTGCGGGAGACGAACACAGATACGCAGTATTTT. Protein: CASLLRETNTDTQYF.

This clonotype was seen at least ten times. V and J are TRBV5-6 and TRBJ2-7; possible D gene TRBD2, 6 bases. Germline CDR1 reads SGHDT; CDR2 reads YYEEEE. The CDR3 is 16 residues long. The germline V and J ends were trimmed by 4 bases and 0 bases, with 17 bases remaining between them. CDR3 bases: TGTGCCAGCAGCGCACCTCCGGGAGCCGTCTCCTACGAGCAGTACTTC. It is translated as CASSAPPGAVSYEQYF.

This clonotype was seen ten or more times. CDR3 in DNA: TGTGCCAGCAGTTACGGGACCGGTATTACAGAAAAACTGTTTTTT. Protein product: CASSYGTGITEKLFF. The V and J genes are TRBV6-5 and TRBJ1-4; weak D call: TRBD1 (5 bases). CDR3 size: 15 residues. Germline CDR1 and CDR2: MNHEY and SVGAGI. The ends were cut back, 2 bases at V and 8 bases at J, with 15 bases in the middle.

This clonotype was found many times. V is TRBV3-1 and J is TRBJ1-4, with TRBD1 matching over 7 bases. The germline CDR1 and CDR2 sequences are LGHDT and YNNKEL (reference sequence). The CDR3 extends over 18 amino acids. V dropped 0 bases and J dropped 0; count of bases not matched to a gene: 7. The CDR3 sequence is CASSQEQGGFATNEKLFF. Here the CDR3 DNA reads TGTGCCAGCAGCCAAGAGCAGGGGGGGTTTGCAACTAATGAAAAACTGTTTTTT.

This clonotype has a count of ten or more. V usage is TRBV19 and J usage is TRBJ1-5; D is uncertain. Germline lookup yields CDR1 LNHDA and CDR2 SQIVND (reference sequence). CDR3 length: 12 residues. Trimming stripped 3 bases from V and 0 bases from J, with 0 bases between. The CDR3 DNA follows: TGTGCCAGTAGTATTAGCAATCAGCCCCAGCATTTT. Translated: CASSISNQPQHF. Combining the CDR3 with reference TRBV19 and TRBJ1-5 gives the whole variable domain DGGITQSPKYLFRKEGQNVTLSCEQNLNHDAMYWYRQDPGQGLRLIYYSQIVNDFQKGDIAEGYSVSREKKESFPLTVTSAQKNPTAFYLCASSISNQPQHFGDGTRLSIL.

As regards this clonotype: Sequence at one end of the junction differs from germline and may be a read error. This rearrangement joins TRBV7-2 to TRBJ2-7, with unresolved D. The CDR3 totals 13 residues. CDR1 is SGHTA, CDR2 FQGNSA, per germline. CDR3 amino acids: CASSLVPESEEYF. The CDR3 DNA sequence: TGTGCCAGCAGCTTAGTTCCGGAGAGCGAGGAGTACTTC.

This clonotype was seen ten or more times. The chain carries TRBV11-3 and TRBJ2-2; 9 bases match TRBD2. After removal of 3 bases from V and 1 base from J, the junction contained 6 bases not matched to a gene. Germline-derived CDR1 and CDR2 are SGHNT and YENEEA. The CDR3 length is 17 residues. The CDR3 loop is CASSFTSGQWNTGELFF. CDR3 nucleotides: TGTGCCAGCAGCTTTACTAGCGGGCAATGGAACACCGGGGAGCTGTTTTTT.

This chain uses TRBV7-2 with TRBJ2-7, with unresolved D. The CDR3 totals 12 residues. Trimming took 2 bases from V and 5 from J, leaving 7 bases between them. Per germline, CDR1 SGHTA and CDR2 FQGNSA. This CDR3 reads CASSLRVNEQYF. Here the CDR3 DNA reads TGTGCCAGCAGCTTAAGGGTAAACGAGCAGTACTTC.

Comment on this clonotype: A much larger clone sits a single nucleotide away, making a read error possible. The chain recombines TRBV7-2 with TRBJ2-7, with TRBD2 as a possible D gene (6 bases). This CDR3 region has 14 residues. The germline CDR1 and CDR2 sequences are SGHTA and FQGNSA. This CDR3 reads CVSSGERATYEQYF. CDR3 in DNA: TGTGTCAGCAGCGGCGAGCGGGCTACTTACGAGCAGTACTTC.

There are many counts of this clonotype. This chain connects TRBV19 to TRBJ1-2; D is ambiguous. Germline assignment: CDR1 LNHDA and CDR2 SQIVND (reference sequence). Trimming cost V 7 bases and J 2 bases, with 23 bases left between them. The CDR3 length is 17 residues. The CDR3 DNA sequence: TGTGCCAGTAACCCCGGGCCCACATACGCCAAGAACTATGGCTACACCTTC. It specifies CASNPGPTYAKNYGYTF.

This clonotype was recorded many times. The V and J genes are TRBV29-1 and TRBJ2-2, with unresolved D. The CDR3 contains 13 residues. Germline V gene lookup returns CDR1 SQVTM and CDR2 ANQGSEA. V was clipped by 5 bases and J by 8 bases, with 15 bases between them. The CDR3 region has the DNA TGCAGCGTTTCTCAATCCTTGTCGGGGGAGCTGTTTTTT. It translates to CSVSQSLSGELFF.

This clonotype has at least ten counts. This sequence joins TRBV2 and TRBJ1-2; D remains unclear. From germline, CDR1 is SNHLY and CDR2 FYNNEI. CDR3 length: 14 residues. Trimming pared 8 bases from V and 2 bases from J, leaving 15 bases between. The CDR3 is CASHFQTSNYGYTF. The CDR3 DNA reads as TGTGCCAGCCACTTCCAGACATCAAACTATGGCTACACCTTC.

This clonotype has at least ten counts. The CDR3 nucleotides read TGTGCCAGCAGTCCCATGCCGGGTAGCAATCAGCCCCAGCATTTT. Its protein is CASSPMPGSNQPQHF. V and J are TRBV12-3 or TRBV12-4 and TRBJ1-5; the D is unclear. The CDR3 contains 15 residues. Trimming left V 5 bases short and J 0 bases short, with 11 bases between.

Ten or more counts support this clonotype. The chain uses TRBV7-2 and TRBJ1-5; no clear D. Germline-derived CDR1 and CDR2 are SGHTA and FQGNSA. V lost 5 bases and J lost 7, with 12 bases in between. CDR3 length: 13 amino acids. The CDR3 bases are TGTGCCAGCAGCCCTAAAACGAGGCAGCCCCAGCATTTT. Residues: CASSPKTRQPQHF. The whole variable domain, filled in from reference TRBV7-2 and TRBJ1-5, reads GAGVSQSPSNKVTEKGKDVELRCDPISGHTALYWYRQSLGQGLEFLIYFQGNSAPDKSGLPSDRFSAERTGGSVSTLTIQRTQQEDSAVYLCASSPKTRQPQHFGDGTRLSIL.

The rearrangement links TRBV4-2 to TRBJ2-2, with D perhaps matching TRBD2 (6 bases). The CDR3 sequence is 17 residues long. Germline loops: CDR1 LGHNA, CDR2 YNFKEQ. Trimming pared 0 bases from V and 6 bases from J, leaving 17 bases between. CDR3 in amino acids: CASSQEGRTMVSGELFF. The CDR3 coding sequence is TGTGCCAGCAGCCAAGAAGGCAGGACTATGGTATCCGGGGAGCTGTTTTTT.